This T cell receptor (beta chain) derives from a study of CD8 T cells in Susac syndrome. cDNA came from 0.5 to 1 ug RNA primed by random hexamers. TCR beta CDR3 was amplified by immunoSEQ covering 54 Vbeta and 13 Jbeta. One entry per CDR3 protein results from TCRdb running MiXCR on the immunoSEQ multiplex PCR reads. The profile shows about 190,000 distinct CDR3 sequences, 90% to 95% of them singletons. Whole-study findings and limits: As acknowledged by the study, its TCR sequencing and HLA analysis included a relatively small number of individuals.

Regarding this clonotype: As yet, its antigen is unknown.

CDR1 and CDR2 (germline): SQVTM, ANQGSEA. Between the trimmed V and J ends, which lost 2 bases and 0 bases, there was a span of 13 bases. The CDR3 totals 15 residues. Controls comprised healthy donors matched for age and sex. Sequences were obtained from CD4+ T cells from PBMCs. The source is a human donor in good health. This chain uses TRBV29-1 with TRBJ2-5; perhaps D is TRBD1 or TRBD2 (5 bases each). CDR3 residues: CSVEKTGTDQETQYF. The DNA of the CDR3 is TGCAGCGTTGAAAAGACGGGGACCGACCAAGAGACCCAGTACTTC.